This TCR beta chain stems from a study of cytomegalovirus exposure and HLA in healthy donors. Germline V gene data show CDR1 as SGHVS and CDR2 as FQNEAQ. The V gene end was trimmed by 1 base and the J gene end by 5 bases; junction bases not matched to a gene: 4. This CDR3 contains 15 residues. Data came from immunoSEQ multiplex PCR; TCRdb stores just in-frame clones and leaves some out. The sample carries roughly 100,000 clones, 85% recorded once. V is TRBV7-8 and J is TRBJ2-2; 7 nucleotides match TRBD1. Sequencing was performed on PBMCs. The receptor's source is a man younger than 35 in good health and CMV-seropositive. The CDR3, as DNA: TGTGCCAGCAGCTTAGGAGGGGGCGGTACCGGGGAGCTGTTTTTT. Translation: CASSLGGGGTGELFF.